Below, one TCR beta chain is given with its context. Which antigen it targets is not known. There are no base qualities to consult, and no much larger clone falls within one base. The data were obtained in a study of cytotoxic CD8 clonotypes in ibrutinib-treated CLL (dated by TCRdb to the early 2020s). Background on the whole study: The cohort included more than 14 treatment-naive and eleven to twelve relapsed/refractory patients; some 18 were IGHV unmutated. Response samples were obtained after a median of around 11 months of treatment, with a range of roughly 6 to 36 months. Of the roughly 90 people in the trial, about two dozen had longitudinal samples available. Responses were partial in about 25 patients and complete in 2; after median around 68 months follow-up, approximately 15 stayed in remission and about 12 progressed. On average, each sample yielded roughly 260,000 productive templates and over 90,000 productive rearrangements. Cryopreserved peripheral blood mononuclear cells were collected at three points: before therapy, at response, and at either sustained remission or disease progression. Summary of the overall study and its limitations: Baseline clonality exceeded that of age-matched healthy donors and correlated strongly with circulating CD8+ T-cell counts. Public clonotypes were rare and either contracted or stayed stable during treatment, and the rise in clonality at ibrutinib response reflected the expansion of private clonotypes. Clonality rose at ibrutinib response, remained stable during sustained remission, and dropped back toward baseline at progression. Sampling times were not matched between patients in sustained remission and patients whose disease was progressing, and lymph node repertoires were not examined.

The CDR3 covers 14 residues, taking in both the cysteine and the phenylalanine. Solely the CDR3 DNA is kept, with 42 bases framed from the first base. Trimming takes 5 bases from V and 0 bases from J, and the germline ends sit 10 bases apart. Looking up the germline V gene yields CDR1 LGHNA and CDR2 YSLEER. On a MiSeq, deep resolution sequencing aimed for a depth between 1 in 1 million and 1 in 200,000 T cells, with each clonotype covered approximately 9.8x on average. The immunoSEQ hsTCRB Kit was used to generate the TCR beta libraries. The original pipeline was this. ImmunoSEQ Data Assistant and ImmunoSEQ Analyzer were used for data analysis, and V, D and J genes were assigned according to IMGT definitions. Clonality, which ranges from 0 to 1, was calculated by subtracting the normalized Shannon entropy of productive rearrangement frequencies from one. Only overrepresented clonotypes making up at least 0.05% of the repertoire of each patient were included in the public clonotype analysis. Some twelve repertoires from age-matched healthy donors, obtained from immuneACCESS, served as clonality controls. TCRdb's version of the immuneACCESS table is confined to in-frame rearrangements and falls short of the full clone set. An unresolved V gene accounts for under half of the shortfall where checked; the remainder is of unknown origin. V and J calls and clone size follow that table, whereas D and trimming were derived from the DNA. The sample yields more than 300,000 clones; roughly 80% were counted once. Under 8.5% of the sample comes from the top ten.

For TCR beta library preparation, around 2 micrograms of genomic DNA were isolated from cryopreserved PBMCs. High-throughput TCR beta sequencing was performed on longitudinal blood samples from CLL patients receiving ibrutinib monotherapy. Patients were enrolled in a phase 2 open-label single-center ibrutinib monotherapy trial. The V and J genes are TRBV4-3 and TRBJ1-2; the D gene is perhaps TRBD1, from 6 matching bases. This sequence was found in a human donor with chronic lymphocytic leukemia. Specimen: PBMCs, collected before ibrutinib treatment. DNA sequence: TGCGCCAGCAGCATAGGACAGCCTAACTATGGCTACACCTTC. This yields the protein CASSIGQPNYGYTF.